This T cell receptor (beta chain) originates from a study of tumor-infiltrating lymphocytes in oesophageal squamous cell carcinoma. TCRdb ran MiXCR on the PCR reads and lists one entry per CDR3 protein. Among 9,500 or so distinct CDR3 sequences listed, about 54% were seen once. This clonotype was seen many times. The sequencing sample was made of esophageal tumor tissue. The origin of this receptor is a female donor with esophageal squamous cell carcinoma.

CDR3 coding DNA: TGTGCCAGCAGCCTCCAAGCGGGGGCCAATGAGCAGTTCTTC. Translated: CASSLQAGANEQFF. The chain has TRBV7-2 and TRBJ2-1, with 8 bases identical to TRBD2. Germline lookup yields CDR1 SGHTA and CDR2 FQGNSA. The J segment lost 6 bases and the V segment lost 5 bases, leaving 6 bases of the junction unmatched. The CDR3 loop spans 14 amino acids.